This T cell receptor (beta chain) was profiled in a study of cytotoxic CD8 clonotypes in ibrutinib-treated CLL. Study information: Among responders, roughly 24 were partial and 2 complete; after median 68 months, around 15 stayed remitted and some twelve progressed. With a range of 6 to 36, the median treatment time before response samples were taken was more than 10 months. Study-wide findings and caveats: Clonotypes that were public were uncommon, and they contracted or stayed stable on treatment.

Of note for this clone: The antigen is undetermined.

The intended depth for sequencing was 1 in 200,000 to 1 in 1 million T cells. This table comes from immunoSEQ multiplex PCR, and its TCRdb copy is limited to in-frame clones, with some not included. The sample lists 200,000 to 250,000 clones; 75% to 85% were seen once. Germline assignment: CDR1 SGHDT and CDR2 YYEEEE. The CDR3 runs to 12 residues. Trimming took 3 bases from V and 6 from J, leaving 8 bases between them. This clonotype originated in a human donor with chronic lymphocytic leukemia. Sequencing used PBMCs, obtained after 12 months of ibrutinib treatment. This chain connects TRBV5-6 to TRBJ2-3, with D uncertain. In DNA form, the CDR3 reads TGTGCCAGCAGCTACCTCACCGATACGCAGTATTTT. It is translated as CASSYLTDTQYF.